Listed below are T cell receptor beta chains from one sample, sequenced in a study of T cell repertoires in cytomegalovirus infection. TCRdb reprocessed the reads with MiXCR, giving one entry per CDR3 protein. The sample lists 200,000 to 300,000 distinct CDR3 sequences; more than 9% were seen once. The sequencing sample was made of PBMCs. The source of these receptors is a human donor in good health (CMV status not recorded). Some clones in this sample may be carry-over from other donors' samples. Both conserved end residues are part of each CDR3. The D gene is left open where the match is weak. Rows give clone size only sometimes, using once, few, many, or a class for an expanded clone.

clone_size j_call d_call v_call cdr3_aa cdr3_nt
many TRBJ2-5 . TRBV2 CASSPLRGQETQYF TGTGCCAGCAGTCCCCTAAGGGGCCAAGAGACCCAGTACTTC
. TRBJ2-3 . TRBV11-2 CASSPTGGAQYF TGTGCCAGCAGCCCCACTGGGGGTGCGCAGTATTTT
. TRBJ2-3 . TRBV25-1 CASSAWTAMGADTQYF TGTGCCAGCAGTGCATGGACAGCTATGGGCGCAGATACGCAGTATTTT
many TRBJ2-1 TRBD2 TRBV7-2 CASSLGLAGYNEQFF TGTGCCAGCAGCTTAGGGCTAGCGGGGTACAATGAGCAGTTCTTC
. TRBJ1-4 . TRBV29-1 CSAAELGSEKLFF TGCAGCGCCGCGGAATTGGGGTCTGAAAAACTGTTTTTT
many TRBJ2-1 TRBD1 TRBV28 CASSAQGQGDHEQFF TGTGCCAGCAGTGCCCAGGGACAGGGGGACCATGAGCAGTTCTTC
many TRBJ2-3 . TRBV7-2 CASSFLGRDTDTQYF TGTGCCAGCAGCTTCCTGGGCCGCGACACAGATACGCAGTATTTT
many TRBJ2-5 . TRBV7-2 CASSLSTGVQETQYF TGTGCCAGCAGCCTGTCGACCGGGGTCCAAGAGACCCAGTACTTC
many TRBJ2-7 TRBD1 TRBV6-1 CASRDRTGGLYEQYF TGTGCCAGCAGGGACCGGACAGGGGGCTTATACGAGCAGTACTTC
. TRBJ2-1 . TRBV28 CASSPTGGGGYNEQFF TGTGCCAGCAGTCCCACGGGCGGTGGGGGATACAATGAGCAGTTCTTC
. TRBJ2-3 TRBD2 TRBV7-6 CASSFTSGSSGGDTQYF TGTGCCAGCAGCTTCACTAGCGGGTCCTCCGGTGGAGATACGCAGTATTTT
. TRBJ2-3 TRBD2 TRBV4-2 CASSQGQGLAGGTQYF TGTGCCAGCAGCCAAGGACAGGGCCTAGCGGGGGGAACGCAGTATTTT
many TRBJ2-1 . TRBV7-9 CASSLFSLSSYNEQFF TGTGCCAGCAGCCTCTTCTCTCTAAGCTCCTACAATGAGCAGTTCTTC
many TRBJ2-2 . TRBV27 CASSSRVLGAGELFF TGTGCCAGCAGTTCCAGGGTGCTAGGGGCCGGGGAGCTGTTTTTT
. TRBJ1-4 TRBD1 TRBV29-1 CSVGGTGGLNEKLFF TGCAGCGTTGGAGGGACAGGGGGTCTAAATGAAAAACTGTTTTTT